This TCR beta chain emerged from a study of T cells in Graves' hyperthyroidism and ophthalmopathy. In this sample, this clonotype turned up many times. Amplification yielded TCR beta CDR3 regions, with RNA transcripts as the source. First-round RT-PCR targeting the TCR CDR3 was performed with the HTBI primer set. From the multiplex PCR reads, TCRdb called clonotypes with MiXCR, one entry per CDR3 protein. This table has nearly 600,000 distinct CDR3 sequences, 12% to 15% appearing once. With 2 bases clipped from V and 6 bases from J, the junction kept 7 bases outside the gene matches. Looked up from germline, CDR1 is MDHEN and CDR2 is SYDVKM. CDR3 length: 14 amino acids.

The sample taken for sequencing was blood. V is TRBV28 and J is TRBJ2-7; TRBD1 matches 7 bases. The receptor was derived from a woman aged 18-35 years with Graves' ophthalmopathy. The CDR3 spells CASSLETGSGEQYF. CDR3 DNA sequence: TGTGCCAGCAGTTTAGAGACAGGGAGTGGCGAGCAGTACTTC. Supplemented by reference TRBV28 and TRBJ2-7, the full variable domain reads DVKVTQSSRYLVKRTGEKVFLECVQDMDHENMFWYRQDPGLGLRLIYFSYDVKMKEKGDIPEGYSVSREKKERFSLILESASTNQTSMYLCASSLETGSGEQYFGPGTRLTVT.